Following are 13 T cell receptor beta chains from one sample sequenced in a study of T cells after yellow fever vaccination. TCRdb fed the 5' RACE reads into MiXCR, producing one record per CDR3 protein. The sample consists of about 580,000 distinct CDR3 sequences, around 16% of them appearing once. This specimen consisted of PBMCs, obtained about 5 days after the first yellow fever vaccination. These receptors were obtained from a man between 18 and 29 years old who received the YFV17D yellow fever vaccine.

This clonotype was counted a few times. This could be a read error, since a much larger clone is one nucleotide away. The rearrangement links TRBV2 to TRBJ1-6; D unresolved. Per germline, CDR1 SNHLY and CDR2 FYNNEI. Trimming cost V 8 bases and J 8 bases, with 1 base left between them. The CDR3 loop spans 9 amino acids. CDR3 sequence (DNA): TGTGCCAGCGATTCACCCCTCCACTTT. Translating it yields CASDSPLHF.

The chain joins TRBV6-5 to TRBJ2-7; possible D gene TRBD1, 6 bases. Germline values: CDR1 MNHEY, CDR2 SVGAGI. This CDR3 comprises 13 residues. V was cut by 2 bases and J by 3 bases, with 8 bases left in between. CDR3 coding DNA: TGTGCCAGCAGTTACCAGGGGAACTACGAGCAGTACTTC. Translating it yields CASSYQGNYEQYF.

A few counts support this clonotype. This chain joins TRBV5-1 and TRBJ1-1; 11 bases fit TRBD1. Germline V gives CDR1 SGHRS, CDR2 YFSETQ. The ends lost 1 base at V and 10 bases at J; junction bases unmatched: 6. CDR3 length equals 14 residues. The CDR3 region has the DNA TGCGCCAGCAGCTTGTTGGGACAGGGGGGTCGAGCTTTCTTT. Translated: CASSLLGQGGRAFF.

Only a few counts were recorded for this clonotype. V gene TRBV25-1 combines with J gene TRBJ2-5; tentative D call: TRBD2 (5 bases). CDR3 length: 14 amino acids. From germline, CDR1 is MGHDK and CDR2 SYGVNS. The V and J ends lost 5 bases and 5 bases respectively, with 15 bases between them. The CDR3: CASSKVGSWETQYF. As DNA, the CDR3 is TGTGCCAGCAGTAAAGTAGGGAGTTGGGAGACCCAGTACTTC.

The J gene is TRBJ2-7, the V gene TRBV6-2 or TRBV6-3; 8 bases agree with TRBD1. The V gene end was trimmed by 2 bases and the J gene end by 3 bases; junction bases not matched to a gene: 6. The CDR3 is 15 amino acids. Looked up from germline, CDR1 is MNHEY and CDR2 is SVGEGT. The CDR3 region has the DNA TGTGCCAGCAGTTACGTAACAGGGGGAGTCTACGAGCAGTACGTC. It encodes CASSYVTGGVYEQYV.

The chain couples TRBV6-5 to TRBJ2-5, with 8 positions matching TRBD2. The CDR3 spans 15 residues. CDR1 is MNHEY, CDR2 SVGAGI, per germline. With V trimmed by 0 bases and J by 4 bases, 4 bases remained unmatched. Here the CDR3 reads CASSYSSGGPETQYF. The CDR3 bases are TGTGCCAGCAGTTACTCGAGCGGGGGCCCAGAGACCCAGTACTTC.

This clonotype came up a few times. This chain connects TRBV7-9 to TRBJ2-3; tentatively, D is TRBD2 (6 bases). Germline V lookup: CDR1 SEHNR, CDR2 FQNEAQ (reference sequence). Trimming shortened V by 6 bases and J by 6 bases, and 19 bases separated the two germline ends. The CDR3 is made up of 15 amino acids. The CDR3 bases are TGTGCCAGCAGTTCGCTGGAGGGAGAGGAGGATACGCAGTATTTT. It encodes CASSSLEGEEDTQYF.

This clonotype was observed a few times. The CDR3 DNA reads as TGTGCCAGCAGCTACACTTTAAGGACTGAAGCTTTCTTT. Amino acid sequence: CASSYTLRTEAFF. V and J are TRBV11-2 and TRBJ1-1; no firm D call. Trimming cost V 4 bases and J 5 bases, with 11 bases left between them. The germline gives CDR1 SGHAT, CDR2 FQNNGV. The CDR3 spans 13 residues.

This clonotype has only a few counts. The chain combines TRBV6-2 or TRBV6-3 with TRBJ2-5, with D maybe TRBD1 (5 bases). Germline CDR1 is MNHEY and CDR2 is SVGEGT. Trimming shortened V by 0 bases and J by 5 bases, and 10 bases separated the two germline ends. The length of the CDR3 is 14 residues. The DNA for the CDR3 is TGTGCCAGCAGTTACTCGGGGCGGCAGGAGACCCAGTACTTC. Translated, it gives CASSYSGRQETQYF.

Comment on this clonotype: An end of the junction differs from the germline gene, which may be a read error. This rearrangement joins TRBV20-1 to TRBJ2-4; tentative D call: TRBD1 (6 bases). This CDR3 is built from 18 residues. CDR1 DFQATT and CDR2 SNEGSKA come from the germline V gene (reference sequence). Here the CDR3 DNA reads TGCTGTGCTAGAGTTTTGGCAGGGGACCCTATAGCCAAAAACATTCAGTACTTC. It translates to CCARVLAGDPIAKNIQYF.

The rearrangement joins TRBV9 to TRBJ1-5; possibly TRBD1 for D (5 bases). The V end was cut by 0 bases, the J end by 0 bases, with 10 bases between. The CDR3 totals 16 residues. Germline assignment: CDR1 SGDLS and CDR2 YYNGEE. CDR3 amino acids: CASSVGDSYSNQPQHF. The DNA of the CDR3 is TGTGCCAGCAGCGTAGGAGACAGCTATAGCAATCAGCCCCAGCATTTT.

The rearrangement links TRBV29-1 to TRBJ2-5; D remains ambiguous. Germline V gene lookup returns CDR1 SQVTM and CDR2 ANQGSEA. The CDR3 is 14 amino acids. Trimming took off 8 bases at V and 0 bases at J, with 16 bases between the two ends. As DNA, the CDR3 is TGCAGCCTTACCACAAACCCCCACCAAGAGACCCAGTACTTC. Its translation: CSLTTNPHQETQYF.

This clonotype was counted only a few times. The chain combines TRBV20-1 with TRBJ2-3; possible D gene TRBD2, 5 bases. The V and J ends lost 2 bases and 0 bases respectively, with 9 bases between them. Per germline, CDR1 DFQATT and CDR2 SNEGSKA (reference sequence). The CDR3 extends over 14 amino acids. This CDR3 is CSARLAQSTDTQYF. CDR3 sequence (DNA): TGCAGTGCTAGATTAGCGCAAAGCACAGATACGCAGTATTTT.